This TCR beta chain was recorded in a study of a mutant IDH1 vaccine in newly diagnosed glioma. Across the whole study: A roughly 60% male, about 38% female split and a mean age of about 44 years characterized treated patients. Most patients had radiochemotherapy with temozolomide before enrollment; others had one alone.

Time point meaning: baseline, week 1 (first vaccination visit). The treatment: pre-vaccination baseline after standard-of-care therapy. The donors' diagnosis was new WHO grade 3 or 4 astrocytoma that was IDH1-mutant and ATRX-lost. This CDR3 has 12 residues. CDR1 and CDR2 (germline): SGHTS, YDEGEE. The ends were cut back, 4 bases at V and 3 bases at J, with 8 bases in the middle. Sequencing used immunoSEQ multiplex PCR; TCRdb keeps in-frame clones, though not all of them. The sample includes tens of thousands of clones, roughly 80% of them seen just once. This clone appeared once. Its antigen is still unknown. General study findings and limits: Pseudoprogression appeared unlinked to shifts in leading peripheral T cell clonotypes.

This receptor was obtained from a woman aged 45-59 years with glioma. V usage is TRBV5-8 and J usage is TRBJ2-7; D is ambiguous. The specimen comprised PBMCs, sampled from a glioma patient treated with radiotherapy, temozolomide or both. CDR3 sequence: CASSPVRYEQYF. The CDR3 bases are TGTGCCAGCAGCCCGGTCCGCTACGAGCAGTACTTC.